The 23 T cell receptor beta chains given below trace back to one sample, sequenced in a study of monozygotic twins with inflammatory bowel disease. TCRdb re-called the 5' RACE reads and catalogs CDR3 proteins one per entry, DNA excluded. The listing contains fewer than 450,000 distinct CDR3 sequences. Sequencing was carried out using blood. The receptors come from a human donor with ulcerative colitis or Crohn's disease, or a healthy co-twin of an affected twin (not recorded which).

J is TRBJ2-2 and V is TRBV24-1. Germline CDR1 is KGHDR and CDR2 is SFDVKD. This CDR3 region has 15 residues. CDR3 sequence: CATSGYPKNTGELFF.

The chain has TRBV20-1 and TRBJ1-1. Germline-derived CDR1 and CDR2 are DFQATT and SNEGSKA (reference sequence). The CDR3 loop spans 14 amino acids. This CDR3 is CSARSPDSTVGAFF.

The genes are TRBV27 and TRBJ2-1; TCRdb indicates TRBD2, and absent DNA this call remains unverified. This CDR3 has 16 amino acids. The germline V gene encodes CDR1 MNHEY and CDR2 SMNVEV (reference sequence). CDR3 region: CASSLAGEVAWNEQFF.

The chain joins TRBV3-1 to TRBJ1-2; TCRdb reports TRBD1, a call that lacks DNA to check it against. The germline V gene has CDR1 LGHDT and CDR2 YNNKEL (reference sequence). The CDR3 spans 18 residues. CDR3 sequence reads: CASSQDHRDISANYGYTF.

V usage is TRBV5-1 and J usage is TRBJ2-5; the TCRdb call, TRBD1, lacks DNA for checking. CDR3 size: 16 residues. CDR1 and CDR2 from the germline V gene are SGHRS and YFSETQ. The CDR3 loop is CASSLGQGAQVETQYF.

V is TRBV20-1 and J is TRBJ1-4; TCRdb proposes TRBD1, but this gene call is untestable without DNA. CDR3 length equals 14 residues. Germline lookup yields CDR1 DFQATT and CDR2 SNEGSKA (reference sequence). CDR3 amino acids: CSARFPGTNEKLFF.

The chain is built from TRBV11-2 and TRBJ2-3; TCRdb outputs TRBD2, but without DNA this stays unchecked. Germline loops: CDR1 SGHAT, CDR2 FQNNGV. The CDR3 runs to 18 residues. The CDR3 sequence is CASSLDYPTSLSTDTQYF.

The chain couples TRBV6-1 to TRBJ2-2; TCRdb reports TRBD1, a call that lacks DNA to check it against. The CDR3 sequence is 15 residues long. Germline lookup yields CDR1 MNHNS and CDR2 SASEGT. CDR3 loop: CASSQSGGTTGELFF.

This chain connects TRBV20-1 to TRBJ1-4. There are 14 residues in the CDR3. Germline loops: CDR1 DFQATT, CDR2 SNEGSKA (reference sequence). CDR3 protein: CSASVATTNEKLFF.

The rearrangement joins TRBV6-4 to TRBJ2-2. CDR3 length equals 13 residues. Germline V gene data show CDR1 as MRHNA and CDR2 as SNTAGT. This CDR3 is CASSPGNTGELFF.

The V call is TRBV7-3, the J call TRBJ2-3. CDR3 size: 14 residues. The germline V gene has CDR1 SGHTA and CDR2 FQGTGA. The CDR3 reads CASSLGIHTDTQYF.

J is TRBJ1-4 and V is TRBV4-3; without DNA, the TCRdb call of TRBD1 cannot be checked. This CDR3 contains 16 residues. Germline V gene lookup returns CDR1 LGHNA and CDR2 YSLEER. The CDR3 is CASSLSPGTGVEKLFF.

The rearrangement uses TRBV12-3 or TRBV12-4 and TRBJ2-7; TCRdb's D call of TRBD1 is untestable without DNA. This CDR3 has 15 amino acids. CDR3 loop: CASSPRQGSSYEQYF.

This sequence joins TRBV5-6 and TRBJ2-1. The CDR3 length is 15 residues. Germline V gene sequence: CDR1 SGHDT, CDR2 YYEEEE. The CDR3: CASSLIFTNYNEQFF.

The J gene is TRBJ2-1, the V gene TRBV11-1; TCRdb's D gene call, TRBD2, goes unchecked for lack of DNA. The CDR3 runs 19 residues. Germline values: CDR1 SGHAT, CDR2 FQDESV (reference sequence). The CDR3 reads CASSPGTSGGTTTWDEQFF.

This sequence joins TRBV4-3 and TRBJ2-1; no DNA is available, so the TRBD1 call from TCRdb remains unchecked. The CDR3 totals 16 residues. Germline V CDR1 and CDR2: LGHNA, YSLEER. The CDR3 sequence: CASSRTDRGLAYEQFF.

CDR3 sequence: CATSHGRTGGNEQFF. V and J are TRBV7-7 and TRBJ2-1; TCRdb's D call of TRBD2 is untestable without DNA. Germline CDR1 is SSHAT and CDR2 is FNYEAQ (reference sequence). CDR3 length: 15 residues.

The rearrangement uses TRBV20-1 and TRBJ2-2; absent DNA, TCRdb's TRBD1 call cannot be checked. Germline CDR1 DFQATT, CDR2 SNEGSKA (reference sequence). The CDR3 runs to 15 residues. The CDR3 spells CSARTSGGVPGELFF.

The V call is TRBV30, the J call TRBJ2-7; TCRdb reports TRBD1, a call that lacks DNA to check it against. The CDR3 has 13 amino acids. CDR1 is GTSNPN, CDR2 SVGIG, per germline (reference sequence). CDR3 loop: CAWGTWTGGEQYF.

The rearrangement uses TRBV5-1 and TRBJ2-7; the TCRdb call, TRBD1, lacks DNA for checking. The CDR3 consists of 16 residues. Per the germline V gene, CDR1 is SGHRS and CDR2 is YFSETQ. This CDR3 is CASSGRDRGLSYEQYF.

V and J are TRBV13 and TRBJ1-1. The CDR3 runs to 15 residues. CDR1 is PRHDT, CDR2 FYEKMQ, per germline (reference sequence). CDR3 protein: CASSLNEGWDTEAFF. Drawing the rest from reference TRBV13 and TRBJ1-1, the complete variable domain is AAGVIQSPRHLIKEKRETATLKCYPIPRHDTVYWYQQGPGQDPQFLISFYEKMQSDKGSIPDRFSAQQFSDYHSELNMSSLELGDSALYFCASSLNEGWDTEAFFGQGTRLTVV.

This chain connects TRBV4-1 to TRBJ2-2; absent DNA, TCRdb's TRBD2 call cannot be checked. The CDR3 spans 17 residues. The germline V gene has CDR1 MGHRA and CDR2 YSYEKL. The CDR3 loop is CASSQSGLAGNTGELFF.

This sequence joins TRBV7-3 and TRBJ2-2; lacking DNA, the TRBD2 call made by TCRdb goes unchecked. The CDR3 is made up of 14 amino acids. CDR1 is SGHTA and CDR2 is FQGTGA in the germline V gene. CDR3 protein: CASRGGPSFGELFF.